This TCR beta chain was recorded in a study of OX40 agonist ivuxolimab in advanced cancers. Findings and limits, study-wide: At doses 0.1 to 3.0 mg/kg, CD4+ and CD8+ clones expanded. The specificity for antigen of the expanded peripheral T cells was not determined. Among the nonresponders, some also had low normalized T-cell clonal expansion.

Regarding this clone: Its target is unknown.

Patients were excluded for autoimmune disease history or systemic immunosuppression. In germline, CDR1 is SGDLS, CDR2 YYNGEE. There are 16 residues in the CDR3. Trimming cost V 4 bases and J 5 bases; bases outside gene matches: 9. Measured with immunoSEQ multiplex PCR; TCRdb has only the in-frame clones, and not every one. The repertoire has around 94,000 clones, 90% to 95% of them found once; the top ten carry around 0.76%. The sequence derives from an adult with an advanced solid tumor such as melanoma, head and neck, liver or kidney cancer. This rearrangement joins TRBV9 to TRBJ2-1; 10 nucleotides agree with TRBD2. Sequencing used CD4+ or CD8+ T cells sorted from blood, obtained in a trial of the OX40 agonist ivuxolimab. The CDR3 nucleotides read TGTGCCAGCAGCCACTCTAGCGGGAGCGGCCACAATGAGCAGTTCTTC. This gives the protein CASSHSSGSGHNEQFF.